This T cell receptor beta chain stems from a study of response to subunit inactivated influenza vaccine. Study findings and constraints: Researchers suggested that each seasonal influenza vaccination recruits few new T cells.

This clonotype was found a few times. The antigen is unknown. TCRdb fed the RT-PCR reads into MiXCR, producing one record per CDR3 protein. The table has over 650,000 distinct CDR3 sequences, 18% seen once. This TCR was recovered from a man aged 50 or older who received an inactivated influenza vaccine. This specimen was PBMCs from blood, taken 5 to 6 days after vaccination.

CDR3 coding DNA: TGTGCCAGCAGTTGGGGGCCCGCCTACGAGCAGTACTTC. Translated, it gives CASSWGPAYEQYF. V is TRBV12-3 or TRBV12-4 and J is TRBJ2-7; TRBD1 is a possible D gene (6 bases). This CDR3 spans 13 amino acids. The V end lost 4 bases, the J end lost 2 bases, and 9 bases lay between the germline ends.